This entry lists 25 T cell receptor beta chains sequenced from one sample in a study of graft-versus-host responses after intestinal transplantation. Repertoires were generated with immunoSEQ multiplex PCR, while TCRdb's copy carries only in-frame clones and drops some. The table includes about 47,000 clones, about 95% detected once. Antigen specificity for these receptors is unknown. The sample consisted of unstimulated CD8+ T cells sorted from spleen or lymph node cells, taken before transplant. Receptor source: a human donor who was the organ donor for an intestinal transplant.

CDR3 amino acids: CASSPGRLAVFSGELFF. CDR3 bases: TGTGCCAGCAGCCCCGGGAGGCTAGCGGTTTTTTCCGGGGAGCTGTTTTTT. The genes are TRBV7-2 and TRBJ2-2; 7 nucleotides align to TRBD2. CDR1 is SGHTA, CDR2 FQGNSA, per germline. The CDR3 covers 17 residues. V was pared by 5 bases and J by 6 bases, with 15 bases of the junction left unmatched.

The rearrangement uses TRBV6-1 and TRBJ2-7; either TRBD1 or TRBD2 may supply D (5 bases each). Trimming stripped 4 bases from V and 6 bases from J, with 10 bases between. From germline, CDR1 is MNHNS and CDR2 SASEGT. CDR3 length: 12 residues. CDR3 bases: TGTGCCAGCAGTGGTGGGGGTCCCGAGCAGTACTTC. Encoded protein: CASSGGGPEQYF.

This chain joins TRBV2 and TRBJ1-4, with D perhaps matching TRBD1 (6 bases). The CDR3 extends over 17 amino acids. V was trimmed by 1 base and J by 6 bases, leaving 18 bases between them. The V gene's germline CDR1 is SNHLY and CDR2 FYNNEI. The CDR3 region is CASSEDQTGIQYEKLFF. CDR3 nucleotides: TGTGCCAGCAGTGAAGATCAGACAGGAATTCAGTATGAAAAACTGTTTTTT.

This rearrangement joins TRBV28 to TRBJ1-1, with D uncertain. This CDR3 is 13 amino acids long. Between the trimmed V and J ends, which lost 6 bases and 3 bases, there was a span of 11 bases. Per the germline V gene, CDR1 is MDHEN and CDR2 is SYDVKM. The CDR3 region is CASSFSTDTEAFF. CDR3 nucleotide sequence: TGTGCCAGCAGCTTCTCGACCGACACTGAAGCTTTCTTT.

CDR3: CASSLWVGGANNEQFF. CDR3 DNA: TGCGCCAGCAGCTTGTGGGTCGGGGGCGCGAACAATGAGCAGTTCTTC. The rearrangement links TRBV5-1 to TRBJ2-1; the D gene could be TRBD1 or TRBD2 (6 bases each). Germline values: CDR1 SGHRS, CDR2 YFSETQ. This CDR3 region has 16 residues. The V end lost 1 base, the J end lost 5 bases, and 16 bases lay between the germline ends.

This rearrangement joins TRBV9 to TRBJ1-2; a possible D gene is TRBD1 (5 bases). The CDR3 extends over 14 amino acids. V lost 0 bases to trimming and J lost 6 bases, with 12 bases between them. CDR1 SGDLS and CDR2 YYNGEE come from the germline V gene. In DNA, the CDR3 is TGTGCCAGCAGCGTAGATGGGGCTCGAGATGGCTACACCTTC. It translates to CASSVDGARDGYTF.

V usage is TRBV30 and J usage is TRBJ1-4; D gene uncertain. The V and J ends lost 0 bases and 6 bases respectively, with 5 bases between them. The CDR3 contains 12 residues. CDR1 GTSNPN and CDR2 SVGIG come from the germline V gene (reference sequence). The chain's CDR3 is CAWSVTDEKLFF. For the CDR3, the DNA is TGTGCCTGGAGTGTTACGGATGAAAAACTGTTTTTT.

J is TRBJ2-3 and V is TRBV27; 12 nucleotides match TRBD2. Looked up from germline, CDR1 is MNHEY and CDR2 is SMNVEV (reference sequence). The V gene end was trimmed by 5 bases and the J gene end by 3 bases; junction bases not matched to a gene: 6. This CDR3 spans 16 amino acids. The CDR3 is CASSMTSGGGTDTQYF. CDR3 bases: TGTGCCAGCAGTATGACTAGCGGGGGTGGTACAGATACGCAGTATTTT.

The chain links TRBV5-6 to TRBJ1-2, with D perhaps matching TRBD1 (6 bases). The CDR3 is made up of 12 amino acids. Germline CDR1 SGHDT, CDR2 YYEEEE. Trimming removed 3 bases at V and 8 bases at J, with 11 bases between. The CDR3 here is CASSSGTSGYTF. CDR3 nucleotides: TGTGCCAGCAGCTCTGGGACATCCGGCTACACCTTC.

CDR3: CASSESNQPQHF. CDR3 nucleotide sequence: TGCGCCAGCAGTGAGTCGAATCAGCCCCAGCATTTT. This chain connects TRBV10-2 to TRBJ1-5; no firm D call. The CDR3 runs to 12 residues. Germline V gene data show CDR1 as WSHSY and CDR2 as SAAADI. Trimming took off 0 bases at V and 4 bases at J, with 1 base between the two ends.

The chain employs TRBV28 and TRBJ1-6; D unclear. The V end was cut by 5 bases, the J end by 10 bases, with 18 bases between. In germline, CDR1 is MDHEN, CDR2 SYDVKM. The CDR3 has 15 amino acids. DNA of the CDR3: TGTGCCAGCAGTCCCCAGTCGGAGCTTCACTCACCCCTCCACTTT. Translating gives CASSPQSELHSPLHF.

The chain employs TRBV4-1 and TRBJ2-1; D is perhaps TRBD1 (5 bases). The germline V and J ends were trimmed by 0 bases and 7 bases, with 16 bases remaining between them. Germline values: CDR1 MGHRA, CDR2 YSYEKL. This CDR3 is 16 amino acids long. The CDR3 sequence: CASSQDLGMGRNEQFF. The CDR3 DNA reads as TGCGCCAGCAGCCAAGATCTGGGCATGGGGCGAAATGAGCAGTTCTTC.

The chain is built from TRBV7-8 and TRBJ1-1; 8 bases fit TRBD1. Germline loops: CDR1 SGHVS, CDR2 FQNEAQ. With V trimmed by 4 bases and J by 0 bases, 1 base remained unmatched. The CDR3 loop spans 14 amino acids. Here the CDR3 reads CASSWDRMNTEAFF. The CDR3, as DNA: TGTGCCAGCAGCTGGGACAGGATGAACACTGAAGCTTTCTTT.

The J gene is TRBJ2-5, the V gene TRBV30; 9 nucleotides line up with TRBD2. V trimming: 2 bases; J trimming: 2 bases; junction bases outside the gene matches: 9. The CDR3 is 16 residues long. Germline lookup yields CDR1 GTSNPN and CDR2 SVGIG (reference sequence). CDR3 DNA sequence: TGTGCCTGGAGTCCCCAGACTAGCGGACTACAAGAGACCCAGTACTTC. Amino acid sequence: CAWSPQTSGLQETQYF. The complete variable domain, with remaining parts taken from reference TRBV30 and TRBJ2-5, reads SQTIHQWPATLVQPVGSPLSLECTVEGTSNPNLYWYRQAAGRGLQLLFYSVGIGQISSEVPQNLSASRPQDRQFILSSKKLLLSDSGFYLCAWSPQTSGLQETQYFGPGTRLLVL.

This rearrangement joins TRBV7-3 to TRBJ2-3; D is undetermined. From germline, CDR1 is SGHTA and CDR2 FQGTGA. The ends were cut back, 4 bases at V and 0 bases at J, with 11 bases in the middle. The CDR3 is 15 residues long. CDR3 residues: CASSYIAASTDTQYF. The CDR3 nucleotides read TGTGCCAGCAGCTATATAGCTGCAAGCACAGATACGCAGTATTTT.

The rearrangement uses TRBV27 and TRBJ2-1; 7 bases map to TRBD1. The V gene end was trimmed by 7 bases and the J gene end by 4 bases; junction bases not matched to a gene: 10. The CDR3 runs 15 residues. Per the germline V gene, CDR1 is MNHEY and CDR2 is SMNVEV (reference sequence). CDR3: CASNPPGTEYNEQFF. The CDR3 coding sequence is TGTGCCAGCAACCCGCCCGGGACAGAGTACAATGAGCAGTTCTTC.

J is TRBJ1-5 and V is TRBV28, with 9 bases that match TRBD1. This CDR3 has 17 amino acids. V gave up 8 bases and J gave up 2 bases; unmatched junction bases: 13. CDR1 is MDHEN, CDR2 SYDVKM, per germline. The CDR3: CASGASFRTGGNQPQHF. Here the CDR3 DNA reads TGTGCCAGCGGGGCCTCTTTTAGGACAGGGGGCAATCAGCCCCAGCATTTT.

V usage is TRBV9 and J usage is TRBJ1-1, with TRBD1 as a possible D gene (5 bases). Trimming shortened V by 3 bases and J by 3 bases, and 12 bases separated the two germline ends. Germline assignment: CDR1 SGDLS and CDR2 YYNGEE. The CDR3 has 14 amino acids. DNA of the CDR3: TGTGCCAGCAGCGCCGACGGGGGGGACACTGAAGCTTTCTTT. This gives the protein CASSADGGDTEAFF.

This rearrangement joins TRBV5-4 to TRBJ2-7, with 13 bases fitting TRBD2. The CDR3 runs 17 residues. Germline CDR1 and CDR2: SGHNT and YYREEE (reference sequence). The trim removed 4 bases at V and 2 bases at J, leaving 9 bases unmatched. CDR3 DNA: TGTGCCAGCAGCACTCTCGGACTAGCGGGGGCGACCTACGAGCAGTACTTC. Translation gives CASSTLGLAGATYEQYF.

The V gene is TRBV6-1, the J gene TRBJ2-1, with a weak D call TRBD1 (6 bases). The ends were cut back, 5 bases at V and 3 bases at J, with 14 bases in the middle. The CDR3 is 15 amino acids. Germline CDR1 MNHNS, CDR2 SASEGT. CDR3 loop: CASSSFRDNYNEQFF. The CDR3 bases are TGTGCCAGCAGTTCCTTCCGGGACAACTACAATGAGCAGTTCTTC.

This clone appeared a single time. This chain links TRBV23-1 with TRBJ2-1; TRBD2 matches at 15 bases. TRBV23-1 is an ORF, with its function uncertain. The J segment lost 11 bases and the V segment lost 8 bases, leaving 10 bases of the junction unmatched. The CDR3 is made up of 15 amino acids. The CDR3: CASRTSGGELGQQFF. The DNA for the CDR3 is TGCGCCAGCCGGACTAGCGGGGGGGAGTTAGGACAGCAGTTCTTC.

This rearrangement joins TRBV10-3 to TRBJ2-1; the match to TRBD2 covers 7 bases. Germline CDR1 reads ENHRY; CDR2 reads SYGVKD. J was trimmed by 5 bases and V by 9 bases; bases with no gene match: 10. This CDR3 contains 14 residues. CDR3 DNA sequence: TGTGCCATTCGGGGGGTAAATCCTGACAATGAGCAGTTCTTC. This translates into CAIRGVNPDNEQFF.

CDR3 DNA: TGCGCCAGCAGCCTCGGCGGTAGCGGGGGGTGGGGCACAGATACGCAGTATTTT. Translating gives CASSLGGSGGWGTDTQYF. This chain uses TRBV4-1 with TRBJ2-3; TRBD2 aligns across 10 bases. Germline V gene sequence: CDR1 MGHRA, CDR2 YSYEKL. The CDR3 has 18 amino acids. V gave up 4 bases and J gave up 1 base; unmatched junction bases: 11.

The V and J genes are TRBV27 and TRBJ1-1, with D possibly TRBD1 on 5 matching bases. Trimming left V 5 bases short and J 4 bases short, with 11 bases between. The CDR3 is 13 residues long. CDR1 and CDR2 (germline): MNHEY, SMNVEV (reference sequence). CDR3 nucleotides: TGTGCCAGCAGTATCACAGGAACCACTGAAGCTTTCTTT. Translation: CASSITGTTEAFF.

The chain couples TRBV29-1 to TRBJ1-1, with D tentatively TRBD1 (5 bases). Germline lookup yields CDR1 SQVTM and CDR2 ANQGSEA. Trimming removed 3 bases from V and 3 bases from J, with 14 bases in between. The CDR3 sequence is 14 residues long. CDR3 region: CSVEAVGRDTEAFF. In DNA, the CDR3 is TGCAGCGTTGAGGCGGTGGGGCGGGACACTGAAGCTTTCTTT.